The entry below gives a single T cell receptor (beta chain) sequence along with its context. Its antigen is currently unknown. This sample was included in a study of beta chain features in type 1 diabetes. Study results and limitations: TCRB CDR3 length was moderately but significantly reduced in all four CD4+ subsets of Type 1 diabetes patients.

Reverse transcribing all isolated RNA meant expressed TCRB transcripts were sequenced. The method was immunoSEQ multiplex PCR; TCRdb's version includes in-frame clones alone and lacks a portion of them. The sample has a few hundred thousand clones; around a tenth are singletons. The CDR3 sequence is 15 residues long. Germline CDR1 SGDLS, CDR2 YYNGEE. With 4 bases removed from V and 1 base from J, the gap between germline ends came to 14 bases. Donors underwent one heparinised blood draw, 100 to 150 mL on average. Sorting that relied on CD45RO/CCR7/CD25/CD127/CD95/CD27 yielded CD4+ naive, central memory, regulatory and stem cell-like memory cells.

Sequenced sample: central memory CD4+ T cells from blood. The genes are TRBV9 and TRBJ1-1; D gene ambiguous. The sequence derives from a young man with type 1 diabetes. The CDR3 loop is CASSPWGGRNTEAFF. DNA of the CDR3: TGTGCCAGCAGCCCCTGGGGAGGGCGGAACACTGAAGCTTTCTTT.